Shown below are 2 T cell receptor beta chains from a single sample sequenced in a study of blood T cell repertoires in COVID-19. The table came from immunoSEQ multiplex PCR; TCRdb's copy has only in-frame clones and leaves some out. The data hold around 250,000 clones, with 80% to 85% observed a single time. Sequencing used PBMCs or T cells enriched from blood (not recorded which). These receptors all come from a man aged 50 or older who had recovered from COVID-19.

This sequence joins TRBV6-2 or TRBV6-3 and TRBJ2-1; 12 bases are a match to TRBD2. J lost 7 bases, V lost 2 bases, and 6 bases had no gene match. CDR1 is MNHEY and CDR2 is SVGEGT in the germline V gene. The CDR3 loop spans 16 amino acids. CDR3 bases: TGTGCCAGCAGTTACCCCCGAACTAGCGGGAGGAATGAGCAGTTCTTC. This encodes CASSYPRTSGRNEQFF.

V usage is TRBV28 and J usage is TRBJ1-1; the match to TRBD1 covers 8 bases. Germline V gives CDR1 MDHEN, CDR2 SYDVKM. V was pared by 5 bases and J by 3 bases, with 8 bases of the junction left unmatched. There are 15 residues in the CDR3. The CDR3 nucleotides are TGTGCCAGCAGTGCTCCCAGGGACAGGCACACTGAAGCTTTCTTT. This encodes CASSAPRDRHTEAFF.